This T cell receptor (beta chain) was recorded in a study of blood T cell repertoires in COVID-19. Turning to the study itself: The United States, Italy and Spain supplied acute and convalescent COVID-19 samples. T cells, B-cell-depleted T cells, or PBMCs provided the cDNA or gDNA that served as material.

Germline-derived CDR1 and CDR2 are MRHNA and SNTAGT. The CDR3 runs 14 residues. The ends lost 6 bases at V and 4 bases at J; junction bases unmatched: 5. Assay used: immunoSEQ multiplex PCR; TCRdb lists only in-frame clones, some missing. The table records about 220,000 clones, around 80% of them present only once. The chain links TRBV6-4 to TRBJ2-3; the match to TRBD1 covers 9 bases. This TCR came from a woman aged 70 to 79 with acute or convalescent COVID-19. What was sequenced was peripheral blood. CDR3 sequence: CASRRDRVADTQYF. The CDR3 bases are TGTGCCAGCAGAAGGGACAGGGTGGCAGATACGCAGTATTTT.